This is a list of T cell receptor beta chains from one sample in a study of blood T cell repertoires in COVID-19. Libraries were prepared by immunoSEQ multiplex PCR; TCRdb keeps only in-frame clonotypes and omits some of them. Of roughly 250,000 clones listed, about 83% are singletons. The source material was PBMCs or T cells enriched from blood (not recorded which). Receptors originate from a woman aged 45 to 65 who had recovered from COVID-19. Both conserved end residues are part of each CDR3. Each record gives: CDR3 length, V gene, D gene, J gene, CDR3 DNA, CDR3 protein. A D gene is named only where the DNA matches it firmly.

15	TRBV28	-	TRBJ2-1	TGTGCCAGCACTACGTTCTCTCGAAAATCCAATGAGCAGTTCTTC	CASTTFSRKSNEQFF
16	TRBV28	TRBD2	TRBJ2-3	TGTGCCAGCAGTTTAACGGGACTAGCGTTTACAGATACGCAGTATTTT	CASSLTGLAFTDTQYF
15	TRBV30	TRBD1	TRBJ1-6	TGTGCCTGTCTGACAGGGGAGGCGGATAATTCACCCCTCCACTTT	CACLTGEADNSPLHF
15	TRBV7-2	TRBD1	TRBJ1-4	TGTGCCAGCAGCTCGACAGGGGGCGCTTTTGAAAAACTGTTTTTT	CASSSTGGAFEKLFF
15	TRBV2	-	TRBJ2-4	TGTGCCAGCAAAGAGGAAGAACTAGCCAAAAACATTCAGTACTTC	CASKEEELAKNIQYF
11	TRBV28	-	TRBJ1-1	TGTGCCAGCAGTGGGACATTCGAAGCTTTCTTT	CASSGTFEAFF
16	TRBV9	TRBD2	TRBJ2-1	TGTGCCAGCAGCCCTTTAGCGGGAGGTCGGAACAATGAGCAGTTCTTC	CASSPLAGGRNNEQFF
13	TRBV7-3	-	TRBJ1-1	TGTGCCAGCAGCTTGGCCCAGTGGACTGAAGCTTTCTTT	CASSLAQWTEAFF
15	TRBV3-1/TRBV3-2	TRBD2	TRBJ2-3	TGTGCCAGCAGCCGCAGGACTAGCGGGAAAGATACGCAGTATTTT	CASSRRTSGKDTQYF
13	TRBV5-1	-	TRBJ1-2	TGCGCCAGCAGCGCTACAGAGGGTAGAGGCTACACCTTC	CASSATEGRGYTF
16	TRBV3-1/TRBV3-2	TRBD2	TRBJ2-5	TGTGCCAGCAGCCAAGTGGGCGGGAGCATACAAGAGACCCAGTACTTC	CASSQVGGSIQETQYF
13	TRBV18	-	TRBJ2-2	TGTGCCAGCTCCCTCGACAGCACCGGGGAGCTGTTTTTT	CASSLDSTGELFF
15	TRBV5-1	-	TRBJ2-3	TGCGCCAGCAGCTTGGGGAGCGGTAGCACAGATACGCAGTATTTT	CASSLGSGSTDTQYF
14	TRBV10-3	-	TRBJ1-5	TGTGCCATCAGTGAGCAGGGTGGCAATCAGCCCCAGCATTTT	CAISEQGGNQPQHF
15	TRBV9	-	TRBJ2-3	TGTGCCAGCAGCGTAGGGCGGGGAGACACAGATACGCAGTATTTT	CASSVGRGDTDTQYF
15	TRBV30	-	TRBJ2-1	TGTGCCTGGAGGGGGCGGCTCTCTTTCTACGATGAGCAGTTCTTC	CAWRGRLSFYDEQFF